The entry below gives a single T cell receptor beta chain sequence along with its context. Its specificity is not known. A J-beta primer mix and a sample-barcoded 5' primer were used in a second PCR of about 7 to 11 cycles. TCRdb independently ran MiXCR on the 5' RACE reads; one entry per CDR3 protein. Of just over 800,000 distinct CDR3 sequences in the sample, approximately 59% were seen once. These data are taken from a study of blood T cells in healthy people across ages. CDR3 length equals 14 residues. The germline V gene has CDR1 MNHNS and CDR2 SASEGT. V was shortened by 7 bases and J by 5 bases, with 17 bases between the two germline ends. Points from the study as a whole: Estimates drawn from one million T cells were deemed to understate diversity.

Samples each had at least 6 micrograms of total RNA extracted. This TCR was recovered from a man aged 25-45 years in good health. Sequencing used blood. This chain connects TRBV6-1 to TRBJ1-2; tentatively, D is TRBD1 (6 bases). The CDR3 sequence: CASTPGRGPYGYTF. The DNA of the CDR3 is TGTGCCAGCACCCCGGGCAGGGGACCGTATGGCTACACCTTC.